What follows are 29 T cell receptor beta chains derived from one specimen sequenced in a study of regulatory T cells in long-lasting Graves disease (dated by TCRdb to 2020 to 2023). The library relied on multiplex PCR. Sequencing was performed on an Illumina HiSeq 4000. TCR beta libraries were built with iRepertoire HTBI primers and Arm-PCR amplification of CDR3 regions. Through fastp at Q25 and MiXCR, TCRdb rebuilt clones from the public reads, retaining in-frame beta chains. Every distinct CDR3 protein forms one entry, paired with its most common genes and DNA. This sample lists roughly 500,000 distinct CDR3 sequences; roughly 13% were detected once. The ten largest clonotypes hold about 10% of the sample. What the time point label conveys for this sample: newly diagnosed GD, antithyroid drugs for less than 3 months. RNA was extracted from PBMCs in TRIzol for both TCR sequencing and RNA sequencing.

The sample was also linked to a second study, of T cells in Graves' hyperthyroidism and ophthalmopathy.

The sequencing here drew on peripheral blood mononuclear cells (PBMCs), taken at new diagnosis, from a patient treated with antithyroid drugs. The receptors stem from a man aged 25-45 years with Graves disease. Donor details come from another sample of the same person, matched by shared clones.

This clonotype was detected only a few times. The gene calls are TRBV19 and TRBJ1-2; D unclear. This CDR3 spans 15 amino acids. In germline, CDR1 is LNHDA, CDR2 SQIVND (reference sequence). Trimming pared 8 bases from V and 0 bases from J, leaving 16 bases between. The CDR3 is CASRHLAGTNYGYTF. The CDR3 DNA reads TGTGCCAGTCGCCATTTGGCGGGAACTAACTATGGCTACACCTTC.

In its sample, this clonotype was seen many times. The gene calls are TRBV3-1 and TRBJ2-7; TRBD2 might be the D (6 bases). Germline loops: CDR1 LGHDT, CDR2 YNNKEL (reference sequence). With 4 bases removed from V and 6 bases from J, the gap between germline ends came to 10 bases. This CDR3 contains 12 residues. This CDR3 is CASSRLVSEQYF. The CDR3 bases are TGTGCCAGCAGCCGACTAGTTTCCGAGCAGTACTTC.

CDR3 sequence reads: CASSSDSNRGGQYF. DNA for the CDR3: TGTGCCAGCAGTTCGGACAGTAATAGAGGCGGGCAGTACTTC. This chain links TRBV28 with TRBJ2-7, with a possible D match to TRBD1 (6 bases). The germline gives CDR1 MDHEN, CDR2 SYDVKM. The CDR3 sequence is 14 residues long. Trimming removed 4 bases at V and 9 bases at J, with 19 bases between.

This rearrangement joins TRBV3-1 to TRBJ2-7; 8 bases map to TRBD1. Germline CDR1 and CDR2: LGHDT and YNNKEL (reference sequence). The CDR3 extends over 15 amino acids. With 4 bases clipped from V and 2 bases from J, the junction kept 7 bases outside the gene matches. For the CDR3, the DNA is TGTGCCAGCAGCCCCCGACAGGGGAGGACCTACGAGCAGTACTTC. Its translation is CASSPRQGRTYEQYF.

This clonotype was observed a few times. The chain has TRBV3-1 and TRBJ1-2; a weak D match, TRBD1 (5 bases). This CDR3 contains 12 residues. V gave up 4 bases and J gave up 7 bases, with 10 bases separating them. The germline CDR1 and CDR2 sequences are LGHDT and YNNKEL (reference sequence). In nucleotides, the CDR3 is TGTGCCAGCAGCCTGGGGCCAAGTGGCTACACCTTC. Protein: CASSLGPSGYTF.

In DNA, the CDR3 is TGTGCCAGCAGCTCCCCCCCGGGAGAGGGGGTCGAGCAGTACTTC. Protein sequence: CASSSPPGEGVEQYF. This chain links TRBV7-8 with TRBJ2-7, with D perhaps TRBD1 or TRBD2 (6 bases each). This CDR3 region has 15 residues. V shed 4 bases and J shed 6 bases, with 19 bases lying between them. The germline gives CDR1 SGHVS, CDR2 FQNEAQ.

There are a few counts of this clonotype. The CDR3 DNA is TGTGCCAGCAGTTACCGACGGTGGGGTGAGCCCCAGCATTTT. Its translation: CASSYRRWGEPQHF. The chain uses TRBV6-5 and TRBJ1-5; D call uncertain. There are 14 residues in the CDR3. Per the germline V gene, CDR1 is MNHEY and CDR2 is SVGAGI. Between the trimmed V and J ends, which lost 2 bases and 8 bases, there was a span of 13 bases.

This chain connects TRBV7-9 to TRBJ2-2; D tentatively fits TRBD1 or TRBD2 (5 bases each). Germline V gene sequence: CDR1 SEHNR, CDR2 FQNEAQ (reference sequence). The CDR3 sequence is 20 residues long. V was pared by 4 bases and J by 4 bases, with 28 bases between. CDR3 residues: CASSSPGSKRERRGTGELFF. The DNA for the CDR3 is TGTGCCAGCAGCTCTCCAGGGAGCAAAAGAGAGAGGCGAGGCACCGGGGAGCTGTTTTTT.

This clonotype was observed a few times. V usage is TRBV19 and J usage is TRBJ2-3, with TRBD2 as a possible D gene (5 bases). This CDR3 comprises 12 residues. V was shortened by 6 bases and J by 5 bases, with 9 bases between the two germline ends. Germline CDR1 reads LNHDA; CDR2 reads SQIVND (reference sequence). CDR3 coding DNA: TGTGCCAGTAGCACTAGATTAGATACGCAGTATTTT. Its protein product is CASSTRLDTQYF.

This clonotype was counted between two and nine times. V is TRBV24-1 and J is TRBJ2-3; unclear D gene. The CDR3 consists of 14 residues. Trimming pared 5 bases from V and 2 bases from J, leaving 10 bases between. In germline, CDR1 is KGHDR, CDR2 SFDVKD. CDR3 bases: TGTGCCACCAGTGTAACGGATTCCACAGATACGCAGTATTTT. Amino acids: CATSVTDSTDTQYF.

This clonotype was observed at least ten times. The chain couples TRBV20-1 to TRBJ1-1; 8 bases line up with TRBD1. Germline assignment: CDR1 DFQATT and CDR2 SNEGSKA (reference sequence). V lost 0 bases to trimming and J lost 10 bases; unmatched junction nucleotides: 13. The CDR3 length is 15 residues. CDR3 sequence (DNA): TGCAGTGCTAGAGATTTGGGACAGGTAGATCAGTCAGCTTTCTTT. This gives the protein CSARDLGQVDQSAFF.

This clonotype was recorded many times. The J gene is TRBJ1-2, the V gene TRBV18, with D perhaps matching TRBD1 (6 bases). Germline V gene sequence: CDR1 KGHSH, CDR2 LQKENI. V dropped 2 bases and J dropped 4 bases, with 8 bases sitting between them. The CDR3 consists of 13 residues. DNA of the CDR3: TGTGCCAGCTCACCAGGACAGATCTATGGCTACACCTTC. Protein product: CASSPGQIYGYTF.

The table lists this clonotype with a count of one. Possible read error: a much larger clone is one base away. The chain is built from TRBV27 and TRBJ2-7, with D perhaps TRBD2 (6 bases). This CDR3 has 11 residues. Trimming left V 10 bases short and J 4 bases short, with 11 bases between. Germline lookup yields CDR1 MNHEY and CDR2 SMNVEV (reference sequence). The DNA for the CDR3 is TGTGCCATCGGACTAAATTACGAGCAGTACTTC. It translates to CAIGLNYEQYF.

The sample holds many counts of this clonotype. The chain links TRBV3-1 to TRBJ2-1; TRBD2 is a possible D gene (6 bases). Germline lookup yields CDR1 LGHDT and CDR2 YNNKEL (reference sequence). Trimming pared 3 bases from V and 9 bases from J, leaving 12 bases between. CDR3 length: 13 residues. CDR3 residues: CASSQRLVGEQFF. In nucleotides, the CDR3 is TGTGCCAGCAGCCAGCGACTAGTCGGTGAGCAGTTCTTC.

The sample holds many counts of this clonotype. The chain uses TRBV29-1 and TRBJ2-5, with D unclear. V was cut by 3 bases and J by 1 base, with 9 bases left in between. The CDR3 length is 13 residues. The germline CDR1 and CDR2 sequences are SQVTM and ANQGSEA. In nucleotides, the CDR3 is TGCAGCGTTGATATGCCTAGCCAAGAGACCCAGTACTTC. Translated: CSVDMPSQETQYF.

This chain links TRBV5-1 with TRBJ1-6; D uncertain. V was pared by 5 bases and J by 9 bases, with 3 bases between. There are 10 residues in the CDR3. Per the germline V gene, CDR1 is SGHRS and CDR2 is YFSETQ. CDR3 nucleotide sequence: TGCGCCAGCAGAAGTTCACCCCTCCACTTT. Translating gives CASRSSPLHF. Filled out from reference TRBV5-1 and TRBJ1-6, the complete variable domain reads KAGVTQTPRYLIKTRGQQVTLSCSPISGHRSVSWYQQTPGQGLQFLFEYFSETQRNKGNFPGRFSGRQFSNSRSEMNVSTLELGDSALYLCASRSSPLHFGNGTRLTVT.

The chain links TRBV28 to TRBJ2-1; a weak D match, TRBD2 (6 bases). CDR1 MDHEN and CDR2 SYDVKM come from the germline V gene. This CDR3 is built from 12 residues. Trimming pared 3 bases from V and 14 bases from J, leaving 14 bases between. This CDR3 is CASSFRGKGKFF. Here the CDR3 DNA reads TGTGCCAGCAGTTTCCGGGGGAAGGGGAAGTTCTTC.

The chain has TRBV18 and TRBJ2-7; the D gene could be TRBD1 or TRBD2 (5 bases each). Germline assignment: CDR1 KGHSH and CDR2 LQKENI. The length of the CDR3 is 16 residues. V lost 1 base and J lost 3, with 16 bases in between. The CDR3 nucleotides read TGTGCCAGCTCACCACGGATTGGGTGGGACGTCTACGAGCAGTACTTC. Protein product: CASSPRIGWDVYEQYF.

This clonotype was observed at least ten times. The rearrangement uses TRBV20-1 and TRBJ2-7, with D perhaps given as TRBD1 or TRBD2 (5 bases each). CDR1 is DFQATT, CDR2 SNEGSKA, per germline (reference sequence). With 6 bases removed from V and 1 base from J, the gap between germline ends came to 10 bases. The CDR3 contains 12 residues. CDR3 amino acids: CSAGKGSYEQYF. The CDR3 coding sequence is TGCAGTGCCGGGAAGGGGTCCTACGAGCAGTACTTC.

The chain couples TRBV9 to TRBJ2-3; D is undetermined. The CDR3 has 15 amino acids. Germline V gene data show CDR1 as SGDLS and CDR2 as YYNGEE. V was clipped by 3 bases and J by 0 bases, with 11 bases between them. CDR3: CASSGSIASTDTQYF. Written as DNA, the CDR3 is TGTGCCAGCAGCGGAAGTATAGCTAGCACAGATACGCAGTATTTT.

This clonotype was detected ten times or more. The chain joins TRBV2 to TRBJ2-2; the D is unclear. Germline assignment: CDR1 SNHLY and CDR2 FYNNEI. The CDR3 extends over 15 amino acids. Trimming shortened V by 2 bases and J by 1 base, and 8 bases separated the two germline ends. Here the CDR3 DNA reads TGTGCCAGCAGTGAATTGGGCGGGAACACCGGGGAGCTGTTTTTT. Translation: CASSELGGNTGELFF. Variable domain in full (rest from reference TRBV2 and TRBJ2-2): EPEVTQTPSHQVTQMGQEVILRCVPISNHLYFYWYRQILGQKVEFLVSFYNNEISEKSEIFDDQFSVERPDGSNFTLKIRSTKLEDSAMYFCASSELGGNTGELFFGEGSRLTVL.

This clonotype was picked up many times. The rearrangement uses TRBV12-3 or TRBV12-4 and TRBJ2-5; D may correspond to TRBD1 or TRBD2 (5 bases each). The CDR3 length is 16 residues. Trimming cost V 3 bases and J 2 bases, with 16 bases left between them. The CDR3 sequence is CASSLTPGSVQETQYF. The CDR3 nucleotides read TGTGCCAGCAGTTTGACTCCAGGGAGCGTACAAGAGACCCAGTACTTC.

Many counts were recorded for this clonotype. The chain employs TRBV6-5 and TRBJ1-1, with D possibly TRBD1 on 6 matching bases. This CDR3 spans 16 amino acids. V was clipped by 4 bases and J by 0 bases, with 15 bases between them. Germline CDR1 and CDR2: MNHEY and SVGAGI. CDR3 DNA: TGTGCCAGCAGTTTTACAGGGTCCCGTATGAACACTGAAGCTTTCTTT. The encoded protein is CASSFTGSRMNTEAFF.

This chain connects TRBV11-2 to TRBJ2-7, with 8 bases that match TRBD1. The CDR3 has 18 amino acids. The ends lost 1 base at V and 1 base at J; junction bases unmatched: 12. Germline loops: CDR1 SGHAT, CDR2 FQNNGV. In nucleotides, the CDR3 is TGTGCCAGCAGCTTAGCTTTATGGAAAGGACAGGGATCCTACGAGCAGTACTTC. Amino acids: CASSLALWKGQGSYEQYF.

This sequence joins TRBV5-1 and TRBJ2-5, with 12 bases matching TRBD1. The V segment lost 4 bases and the J segment 1 base; nucleotides outside the gene matches: 5. Germline CDR1 SGHRS, CDR2 YFSETQ. The CDR3 is 16 amino acids. The CDR3 DNA follows: TGCGCCAGCAGCGGGACAGGGGGCTTCCCCCAAGAGACCCAGTACTTC. This sequence encodes CASSGTGGFPQETQYF.

The rearrangement joins TRBV6-1 to TRBJ2-5; 8 positions match TRBD1. The trim removed 6 bases at V and 2 bases at J, leaving 11 bases unmatched. From germline, CDR1 is MNHNS and CDR2 SASEGT. The CDR3 is 16 residues long. The CDR3 loop reads CASSPIRTGTQETQYF. The CDR3 DNA reads as TGTGCCAGCAGCCCCATCCGGACAGGGACTCAAGAGACCCAGTACTTC.

This clonotype came up many times. The chain carries TRBV12-3 or TRBV12-4 and TRBJ2-5; TRBD2 matches at 11 bases. V lost 5 bases to trimming and J lost 3 bases; unmatched junction nucleotides: 5. This CDR3 comprises 15 residues. The CDR3 sequence: CASSTSGGGEETQYF. In DNA, the CDR3 is TGTGCCAGCAGTACTAGCGGGGGAGGGGAAGAGACCCAGTACTTC.

This clonotype was counted between two and nine times. A much larger clone differs by one base, so this may be a read error. The V call is TRBV7-9, the J call TRBJ2-7; 8 bases agree with TRBD1. V gave up 5 bases and J gave up 2 bases; unmatched junction bases: 8. The CDR3 length is 15 residues. Germline V gene sequence: CDR1 SEHNR, CDR2 FQNEAQ (reference sequence). The CDR3 DNA sequence: TGTGCCAGCAGCGTTGGGACAGGTAGCCCCTACGAGCAGTACTTC. Encoded protein: CASSVGTGSPYEQYF.

This clonotype was seen a handful of times. A much larger clone lies a single base off, so this may be a read error. The rearrangement joins TRBV20-1 to TRBJ2-7, with 7 bases lining up with TRBD1. Germline loops: CDR1 DFQATT, CDR2 SNEGSKA (reference sequence). This CDR3 spans 15 amino acids. V dropped 0 bases and J dropped 6; count of bases not matched to a gene: 11. The CDR3 spells CSARDRAGGLGEQYF. CDR3 nucleotides: TGCAGTGCTAGAGATCGGGCAGGGGGTCTCGGCGAGCAGTACTTC.